This T cell receptor (beta chain) was sequenced during a study of T cells in localized non-small cell lung cancer. Study outcomes and limitations: Appearance in adjacent lung was seen for a median around 55 of the top 100 tumor clones. Among the tissues sampled, uninvolved adjacent lung had the highest T cell clonality, above tumor. A higher density of T cells in blood coincided with extended overall survival.

The germline gives CDR1 SNHLY, CDR2 FYNNEI. This CDR3 comprises 12 residues. The junction had 5 bases not matched to a gene; V was cut back by 5 bases and J by 9 bases. In the case of this clone: Its antigen is unknown.

TCRdb's table, derived via immunoSEQ multiplex PCR, lists solely in-frame clones and lacks some. The top ten hold about 1% of the sample, which has tens of thousands of clones, 86% seen once. Here the sequenced sample was peripheral blood, taken before any cancer treatment. This sequence originates from a woman aged 40-69 years with stage I lung adenocarcinoma. The chain employs TRBV2 and TRBJ2-3; 7 bases are a match to TRBD2. The CDR3: CASSPTSDTQYF. In DNA, the CDR3 is TGTGCCAGCAGTCCTACTAGCGACACGCAGTATTTT. The variable domain in full, completed from reference TRBV2 and TRBJ2-3, reads EPEVTQTPSHQVTQMGQEVILRCVPISNHLYFYWYRQILGQKVEFLVSFYNNEISEKSEIFDDQFSVERPDGSNFTLKIRSTKLEDSAMYFCASSPTSDTQYFGPGTRLTVL.